Shown below are 21 T cell receptor beta chains from a single sample sequenced in a study of monozygotic twins with inflammatory bowel disease. One entry per CDR3 protein, without DNA, is what TCRdb gives after re-calling the 5' RACE reads. The listing contains around 450,000 distinct CDR3 sequences. Sequencing was performed on blood. Receptors originate from a human donor with ulcerative colitis or Crohn's disease, or a healthy co-twin of an affected twin (not recorded which).

CDR3 protein: CSARPLAEAFF. The chain recombines TRBV20-1 with TRBJ1-1. In germline, CDR1 is DFQATT, CDR2 SNEGSKA (reference sequence). The CDR3 sequence is 11 residues long.

The genes are TRBV3-1 and TRBJ1-5. This CDR3 region has 14 residues. Germline CDR1 reads LGHDT; CDR2 reads YNNKEL (reference sequence). The CDR3 protein is CASSQVPGNQPQHF.

The rearrangement joins TRBV7-2 to TRBJ1-5; TCRdb's D call of TRBD1 is untestable without DNA. CDR3 size: 16 residues. The V gene's germline CDR1 is SGHTA and CDR2 FQGNSA. CDR3 loop: CASSLTGARGNQPQHF.

This chain uses TRBV7-2 with TRBJ2-6. The CDR3 is 16 residues long. Germline values: CDR1 SGHTA, CDR2 FQGNSA. The CDR3 is CASSSSVSSGANVLTF.

The rearrangement links TRBV28 to TRBJ2-7; TCRdb returns TRBD2, unconfirmable since there is no DNA. This CDR3 has 16 residues. Germline V lookup: CDR1 MDHEN, CDR2 SYDVKM. CDR3: CASSQRPGSRAYEQYF.

J is TRBJ2-1 and V is TRBV4-1. This CDR3 spans 17 amino acids. Germline CDR1 and CDR2: MGHRA and YSYEKL. CDR3 sequence reads: CASSQPLGGKTYNEQFF.

The chain has TRBV4-2 and TRBJ2-5; the TCRdb D gene call, TRBD2, has no DNA to confirm it. The CDR3 consists of 14 residues. Germline V CDR1 and CDR2: LGHNA, YNFKEQ. CDR3 in amino acids: CASSQTSGQETQYF.

The V call is TRBV7-9, the J call TRBJ2-5; the TRBD1 assignment by TCRdb is unverifiable without DNA. The length of the CDR3 is 13 residues. Germline-derived CDR1 and CDR2 are SEHNR and FQNEAQ (reference sequence). CDR3 sequence: CASRGDGGETQYF.

The chain carries TRBV4-2 and TRBJ2-3. The CDR3 length is 16 residues. Germline CDR1 and CDR2: LGHNA and YNFKEQ. CDR3 region: CASSQEYWASTDTQYF.

This chain joins TRBV3-1 and TRBJ2-4; TCRdb calls TRBD2, which cannot be checked without DNA. The germline V gene has CDR1 LGHDT and CDR2 YNNKEL (reference sequence). The CDR3 contains 16 residues. The chain's CDR3 is CASSPTRGAAKNIQYF.

This chain uses TRBV27 with TRBJ2-4; TCRdb picks TRBD1, but there is no DNA to check that call. The CDR3 runs to 17 residues. CDR1 MNHEY and CDR2 SMNVEV come from the germline V gene (reference sequence). The CDR3 region is CASSFRFGGRAKNIQYF.

V gene TRBV19 combines with J gene TRBJ2-5. The germline V gene has CDR1 LNHDA and CDR2 SQIVND (reference sequence). The length of the CDR3 is 12 residues. CDR3 residues: CASGGYQETQYF. The variable domain in full, with the rest retrieved from reference TRBV19 and TRBJ2-5, is DGGITQSPKYLFRKEGQNVTLSCEQNLNHDAMYWYRQDPGQGLRLIYYSQIVNDFQKGDIAEGYSVSREKKESFPLTVTSAQKNPTAFYLCASGGYQETQYFGPGTRLLVL.

The CDR3 is CASTPESYPTNEKLFF. V gene TRBV4-2 combines with J gene TRBJ1-4. The CDR3 extends over 16 amino acids. The germline gives CDR1 LGHNA, CDR2 YNFKEQ.

The chain employs TRBV5-1 and TRBJ2-1; TCRdb names TRBD1, which stays unverified in the absence of DNA. Germline loops: CDR1 SGHRS, CDR2 YFSETQ. This CDR3 spans 13 amino acids. CDR3 sequence: CASSTWTGDEQFF. Together with reference TRBV5-1 and TRBJ2-1, the CDR3 gives the full variable domain: KAGVTQTPRYLIKTRGQQVTLSCSPISGHRSVSWYQQTPGQGLQFLFEYFSETQRNKGNFPGRFSGRQFSNSRSEMNVSTLELGDSALYLCASSTWTGDEQFFGPGTRLTVL.

The chain carries TRBV5-4 and TRBJ2-3; TCRdb lists TRBD2, though no DNA is available to test this call. CDR3 length: 15 amino acids. Germline V CDR1 and CDR2: SGHNT, YYREEE (reference sequence). CDR3 region: CASSLDPSPTDTQYF.

The V gene is TRBV5-5, the J gene TRBJ2-1; TCRdb's D gene call, TRBD1, goes unchecked for lack of DNA. This CDR3 spans 15 amino acids. Germline values: CDR1 SGHKS, CDR2 YYEKEE (reference sequence). CDR3 sequence reads: CASSLLGTRGDEQFF.

This chain connects TRBV6-1 to TRBJ2-6; there is no DNA to check the TCRdb D call of TRBD1. CDR1 is MNHNS and CDR2 is SASEGT in the germline V gene. The CDR3 contains 11 residues. The CDR3 spells CASRDSDRVSF.

This chain links TRBV20-1 with TRBJ2-7; with no DNA, the TCRdb D assignment of TRBD1 cannot be verified. The CDR3 extends over 15 amino acids. From germline, CDR1 is DFQATT and CDR2 SNEGSKA (reference sequence). This chain's CDR3 is CSARIGTDRSYEQYF.

The chain joins TRBV19 to TRBJ1-1. The CDR3 loop spans 14 amino acids. From germline, CDR1 is LNHDA and CDR2 SQIVND (reference sequence). CDR3 residues: CASSIAYRNSEAFF.

The V gene is TRBV5-4, the J gene TRBJ2-5; TCRdb's D call of TRBD1 is untestable without DNA. In germline, CDR1 is SGHNT, CDR2 YYREEE (reference sequence). CDR3 size: 16 residues. CDR3 in amino acids: CDSSIATGHMRETQYF.

J is TRBJ2-3 and V is TRBV2; TCRdb calls TRBD2, which cannot be checked without DNA. The CDR3 totals 14 residues. Germline CDR1 is SNHLY and CDR2 is FYNNEI. CDR3 residues: CASKQRGVTDTQYF.